The sequence of this T cell receptor beta chain was determined in a study of cytomegalovirus exposure and HLA in healthy donors. The study, taken as a whole, reports: Near-uniform donor sequencing depth was presumed by presence/absence analyses. A missense variant in DCLRE1C was later tied to TCR beta V- and J-gene trimming. Fewer N-insertions (relative to the roughly 610-donor mean) were reportedly seen in an Asian-associated ancestry cluster in a later analysis.

Primers for the PCR totalled 60 Vbeta and 13 Jbeta. Clones were sequenced by immunoSEQ multiplex PCR, and TCRdb holds only the in-frame ones, with some missing. The sample shows around 110,000 clones, approximately 80% of them seen only once. Germline values: CDR1 SGHAT, CDR2 FQNNGV. V was clipped by 5 bases and J by 8 bases; unmatched bases: 8. The CDR3 consists of 14 residues. As to this clone: Antigen: not known. The identical CDR3 is also encoded by other nucleotide sequences in the sample.

The sample taken for sequencing was PBMCs. The clonotype comes from a man under 40 in good health and CMV-seropositive. The rearrangement links TRBV11-2 to TRBJ2-1; the match to TRBD2 covers 8 bases. The CDR3 DNA follows: TGTGCCAGCAGCCCTCTGGGACTAGAGTATGAGCAGTTCTTC. Protein product: CASSPLGLEYEQFF. Together with reference TRBV11-2 and TRBJ2-1, the CDR3 gives the full variable domain: EAGVAQSPRYKIIEKRQSVAFWCNPISGHATLYWYQQILGQGPKLLIQFQNNGVVDDSQLPKDRFSAERLKGVDSTLKIQPAKLEDSAVYLCASSPLGLEYEQFFGPGTRLTVL.